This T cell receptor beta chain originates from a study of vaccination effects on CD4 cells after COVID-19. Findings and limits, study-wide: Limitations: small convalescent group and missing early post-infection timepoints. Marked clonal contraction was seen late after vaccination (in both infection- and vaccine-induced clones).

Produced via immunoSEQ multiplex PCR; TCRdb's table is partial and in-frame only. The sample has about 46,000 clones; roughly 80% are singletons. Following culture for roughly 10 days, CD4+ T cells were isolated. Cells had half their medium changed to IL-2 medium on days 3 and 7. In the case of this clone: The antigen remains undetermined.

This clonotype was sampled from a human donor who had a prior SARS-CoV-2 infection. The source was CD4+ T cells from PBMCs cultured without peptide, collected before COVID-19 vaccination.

The CDR3 bases are TGTGCCAGCAGCTTTAACCGAGAGACCCAGTACTTC. It encodes CASSFNRETQYF. The chain recombines TRBV7-8 with TRBJ2-5; no definite D call. The germline V gene has CDR1 SGHVS and CDR2 FQNEAQ. This CDR3 has 12 residues. Trimming left V 3 bases short and J 4 bases short, with 6 bases between. Full variable domain (outside the CDR3, taken from reference TRBV7-8 and TRBJ2-5): GAGVSQSPRYKVAKRGQDVALRCDPISGHVSLFWYQQALGQGPEFLTYFQNEAQLDKSGLPSDRFFAERPEGSVSTLKIQRTQQEDSAVYLCASSFNRETQYFGPGTRLLVL.